Following are 16 T cell receptor beta chains from one sample sequenced in a study of cytomegalovirus exposure and HLA in healthy donors. Primers for the PCR totalled 60 Vbeta and 13 Jbeta. The protocol was immunoSEQ multiplex PCR, while the TCRdb copy is restricted to in-frame clones and leaves out a portion. The data hold about 140,000 clones, with around three quarters observed a single time. Sequencing used PBMCs. The receptors come from a man aged 40-49 years in good health and CMV-seropositive.

This clone occurred a few times. The rearrangement joins TRBV5-4 to TRBJ2-3; weak D call: TRBD1 (5 bases). This CDR3 is built from 14 residues. Trimming shortened V by 3 bases and J by 2 bases, and 10 bases separated the two germline ends. The germline V gene encodes CDR1 SGHNT and CDR2 YYREEE (reference sequence). CDR3 residues: CASSSRAATDTQYF. The CDR3 DNA is TGTGCCAGCAGCTCCAGGGCCGCCACAGATACGCAGTATTTT.

V is TRBV7-2 and J is TRBJ2-1; D not resolved. The ends were cut back, 3 bases at V and 8 bases at J, with 14 bases in the middle. Per germline, CDR1 SGHTA and CDR2 FQGNSA. The CDR3 has 14 residues. CDR3 bases: TGTGCCAGCAGCTTCGGGTCCTCGGTCGATGAGCAGTTCTTC. Its translation: CASSFGSSVDEQFF.

V and J are TRBV19 and TRBJ1-3; D call uncertain. CDR1 and CDR2 from the germline V gene are LNHDA and SQIVND (reference sequence). The CDR3 loop spans 19 amino acids. V dropped 5 bases and J dropped 0 bases, with 23 bases sitting between them. CDR3 sequence reads: CASSPQIAPRGISGNTIYF. The CDR3 nucleotides are TGTGCCAGTAGTCCTCAAATAGCCCCCAGAGGGATCTCTGGAAACACCATATATTTT.

The J gene is TRBJ1-2, the V gene TRBV6-5, with D unresolved. CDR3 length equals 13 residues. Trimming pared 6 bases from V and 2 bases from J, leaving 10 bases between. The germline gives CDR1 MNHEY, CDR2 SVGAGI. CDR3 amino acids: CASSPGKNYGYTF. CDR3 DNA: TGTGCCAGCAGCCCGGGAAAAAACTATGGCTACACCTTC.

The V gene is TRBV5-6, the J gene TRBJ2-7, with 8 nucleotides matching TRBD2. The germline V gene has CDR1 SGHDT and CDR2 YYEEEE. After removal of 2 bases from V and 4 bases from J, the junction contained 8 bases not matched to a gene. The CDR3 is 15 residues long. CDR3 in amino acids: CASSLTPGGPYEQYF. In nucleotides, the CDR3 is TGTGCCAGCAGCTTAACCCCGGGAGGGCCGTACGAGCAGTACTTC.

V is TRBV5-1 and J is TRBJ2-5; no firm D call. The CDR3 spans 15 residues. V was clipped by 0 bases and J by 0 bases, with 9 bases between them. CDR1 and CDR2 (germline): SGHRS, YFSETQ. CDR3 nucleotides: TGCGCCAGCAGCTTGGATCGGAGCCACCAAGAGACCCAGTACTTC. This translates into CASSLDRSHQETQYF.

This clone was seen more than once but under ten times. CDR3 coding DNA: TGCGCCAGCAGCTTGGGAGGACAGAACACTGAAGCTTTCTTT. It is translated as CASSLGGQNTEAFF. This sequence joins TRBV5-1 and TRBJ1-1; a possible D gene is TRBD1 (5 bases). This CDR3 is built from 14 residues. Germline loops: CDR1 SGHRS, CDR2 YFSETQ. V lost 0 bases and J 1 base, leaving 7 bases between the germline ends.

This chain connects TRBV2 to TRBJ2-1, with 7 bases identical to TRBD2. The CDR3 extends over 13 amino acids. Germline assignment: CDR1 SNHLY and CDR2 FYNNEI. V shed 5 bases and J 7 bases; nucleotides not matched to a gene: 5. CDR3 sequence reads: CASSTGAGNEQFF. The CDR3 DNA sequence: TGTGCCAGCAGTACGGGAGCGGGAAATGAGCAGTTCTTC.

V gene TRBV30 combines with J gene TRBJ2-3; TRBD2 matches at 9 bases. Unmatched junction bases numbered 9, after V lost 3 bases and J lost 2 bases. This CDR3 region has 16 residues. Germline assignment: CDR1 GTSNPN and CDR2 SVGIG (reference sequence). The CDR3 sequence: CAWRVRLAGFTDTQYF. The CDR3 coding sequence is TGTGCCTGGAGGGTTAGGCTAGCGGGATTCACAGATACGCAGTATTTT.

The chain is built from TRBV6-6 and TRBJ2-5; a weak D match, TRBD2 (6 bases). The V and J ends lost 6 bases and 5 bases respectively, with 16 bases between them. CDR3 length equals 14 residues. Germline V gene data show CDR1 as MNHNY and CDR2 as SVGAGI (reference sequence). The DNA of the CDR3 is TGTGCCAGCAGCCGGGGATGGGGGGTGGAGACCCAGTACTTC. It translates to CASSRGWGVETQYF.

The J gene is TRBJ1-2, the V gene TRBV7-8; TRBD1 agrees at 9 bases. The germline V gene encodes CDR1 SGHVS and CDR2 FQNEAQ. Trimming took 3 bases from V and 4 from J; bases not matched to a gene: 6. The CDR3 runs to 15 residues. The CDR3 reads CASSFGTGGSYGYTF. Here the CDR3 DNA reads TGTGCCAGCAGCTTTGGCACAGGGGGCAGCTATGGCTACACCTTC.

The chain joins TRBV7-3 to TRBJ2-1; TRBD1 matches at 8 bases. Germline V gene data show CDR1 as SGHTA and CDR2 as FQGTGA. V lost 4 bases, J lost 5 bases, and 4 bases stayed unmatched. The CDR3 contains 14 residues. In DNA, the CDR3 is TGTGCCAGCAGCTCGGACAGGGCGAACAATGAGCAGTTCTTC. It codes for CASSSDRANNEQFF.

This clone was observed a few times. The chain uses TRBV11-2 and TRBJ1-5; TRBD1 matches at 8 bases. Germline CDR1 and CDR2: SGHAT and FQNNGV. The V gene end was trimmed by 1 base and the J gene end by 5 bases; junction bases not matched to a gene: 7. CDR3 length: 16 residues. CDR3: CASSLGAGGEYQPQHF. DNA of the CDR3: TGTGCCAGCAGCTTAGGGGCAGGGGGCGAATATCAGCCCCAGCATTTT. The full variable domain, with the rest looked up from reference TRBV11-2 and TRBJ1-5, is EAGVAQSPRYKIIEKRQSVAFWCNPISGHATLYWYQQILGQGPKLLIQFQNNGVVDDSQLPKDRFSAERLKGVDSTLKIQPAKLEDSAVYLCASSLGAGGEYQPQHFGDGTRLSIL.

The chain is built from TRBV11-3 and TRBJ2-3, with D perhaps matching TRBD2 (6 bases). The CDR3 consists of 15 residues. V gave up 6 bases and J gave up 1 base, with 14 bases separating them. In germline, CDR1 is SGHNT, CDR2 YENEEA. The CDR3 loop is CASSPGGIGTDTQYF. The CDR3 DNA reads TGTGCCAGCAGTCCTGGGGGGATTGGCACAGATACGCAGTATTTT.

The chain has TRBV6-6 and TRBJ2-7, with no clear D. This CDR3 comprises 13 residues. The germline V and J ends were trimmed by 8 bases and 7 bases, with 18 bases remaining between them. The germline V gene encodes CDR1 MNHNY and CDR2 SVGAGI (reference sequence). The CDR3 sequence is CASLLNPEREQYF. Written as DNA, the CDR3 is TGTGCCAGCCTCCTTAATCCCGAGAGGGAGCAGTACTTC.

The rearrangement links TRBV12-5 to TRBJ2-3, with 9 bases that match TRBD2. Germline CDR1 LGHNT, CDR2 FRNRAP. V dropped 6 bases and J dropped 8; count of bases not matched to a gene: 6. The CDR3 loop spans 13 amino acids. CDR3 nucleotide sequence: TGTGCTAGTGGCCTAGCGGGATGGGGTACGCAGTATTTT. Translating it yields CASGLAGWGTQYF.